This is a list of T cell receptor beta chains from one sample in a study of identical twins. TCRdb reprocessed the 5' RACE reads via MiXCR and lists one record per CDR3 protein. The top ten clones hold 3.5% to 4% of a sample with about 260,000 distinct CDR3 sequences, roughly 7% of them seen once. The same specimen was also included in a second study, on yellow fever vaccine responses in identical twins.

Sequencing was done on a sample of memory (CD45RO+) T cells sorted from blood. These receptors came from a woman under 30 in good health. Both conserved end residues are part of each CDR3. D genes are given only for firm matches. Clone size is stated in some rows and not others, as once, few, many or a class when expanded.

D gene: .; clone size: .; J gene: TRBJ2-1; V gene: TRBV6-5; CDR3 DNA: TGTGCCAGCAGCAACAGATACAATGAGCAGTTCTTC; CDR3 protein: CASSNRYNEQFF
D gene: TRBD2; clone size: many; J gene: TRBJ2-1; V gene: TRBV5-1; CDR3 DNA: TGCGCCAGCAGCTTGGCTATTGGAGCGGGAGAGTTCGCCTACAATGAGCAGTTCTTC; CDR3 protein: CASSLAIGAGEFAYNEQFF
D gene: .; clone size: many; J gene: TRBJ1-2; V gene: TRBV12-3/TRBV12-4; CDR3 DNA: TGTGCCAGCAGTTTAATGGAGGGAGGAGGTGGCTACACCTTC; CDR3 protein: CASSLMEGGGGYTF
D gene: .; clone size: many; J gene: TRBJ2-3; V gene: TRBV2; CDR3 DNA: TGTGCCAGCAGTGAAGCGGGGGTCTCTACAGATACGCAGTATTTT; CDR3 protein: CASSEAGVSTDTQYF
D gene: .; clone size: few; J gene: TRBJ2-7; V gene: TRBV20-1; CDR3 DNA: TGCAGTGCTGGTGGGGGGTTGGACGAGCAGTACTTC; CDR3 protein: CSAGGGLDEQYF
D gene: TRBD2; clone size: once; J gene: TRBJ2-1; V gene: TRBV5-1; CDR3 DNA: TGCGCCAGCAGCTTCGGCGGGAGGGGTGGAGATGAGCAGTTCTTC; CDR3 protein: CASSFGGRGGDEQFF
D gene: TRBD2; clone size: .; J gene: TRBJ2-7; V gene: TRBV20-1; CDR3 DNA: TGCAGTGCTAGCCCGTGGCGGGAGCCTTACGAGCAGTACTTC; CDR3 protein: CSASPWREPYEQYF
D gene: TRBD1; clone size: many; J gene: TRBJ2-3; V gene: TRBV9; CDR3 DNA: TGTGCCAGCAGCGGGGGGACAGGGGCGTTAAATACGCAGTATTTT; CDR3 protein: CASSGGTGALNTQYF
D gene: .; clone size: many; J gene: TRBJ2-1; V gene: TRBV5-1; CDR3 DNA: TGCGCCAGCAGCTTGGGTCTAGGAACGCCCTACAATGAGCAGTTCTTC; CDR3 protein: CASSLGLGTPYNEQFF
D gene: TRBD2; clone size: few; J gene: TRBJ2-1; V gene: TRBV10-3; CDR3 DNA: TGTGCCATCAGTGAGCCACCTAGCGGGATTGGAAATGAGCAGTTCTTC; CDR3 protein: CAISEPPSGIGNEQFF
D gene: .; clone size: many; J gene: TRBJ2-4; V gene: TRBV5-1; CDR3 DNA: TGCGCCAGCAGCTTGGAGGGGTTTCAAGCCAAAAACATTCAGTACTTC; CDR3 protein: CASSLEGFQAKNIQYF
D gene: TRBD1; clone size: .; J gene: TRBJ2-7; V gene: TRBV7-3; CDR3 DNA: TGTGCCAGCAGCAATGGACCGGGACAGGAATCCTACGAGCAGTACTTC; CDR3 protein: CASSNGPGQESYEQYF
D gene: .; clone size: many; J gene: TRBJ1-5; V gene: TRBV11-2; CDR3 DNA: TGTGCCAGCAGCTTCAATGGAGATCAGCCCCAGCATTTT; CDR3 protein: CASSFNGDQPQHF
D gene: TRBD2; clone size: few; J gene: TRBJ2-1; V gene: TRBV11-1; CDR3 DNA: TGTGCCAGCAGCCCAAACCCACGGGGGGGCGGAGACAATGAGCAGTTCTTC; CDR3 protein: CASSPNPRGGGDNEQFF
D gene: .; clone size: few; J gene: TRBJ1-2; V gene: TRBV2; CDR3 DNA: TGTGCCAGCAGTGATGGGGGGGGCAATGGCTACACCTTC; CDR3 protein: CASSDGGGNGYTF
D gene: TRBD2; clone size: few; J gene: TRBJ2-7; V gene: TRBV10-2; CDR3 DNA: TGCGCCAGCAGCATCATAGCGGGAGCGGACGAGCAGTACTTC; CDR3 protein: CASSIIAGADEQYF
D gene: TRBD1; clone size: few; J gene: TRBJ2-1; V gene: TRBV5-6; CDR3 DNA: TGTGCCAGCAGCTTGGCCGGGACAGGGGGCTTGGATGAGCAGTTCTTC; CDR3 protein: CASSLAGTGGLDEQFF
D gene: .; clone size: .; J gene: TRBJ2-6; V gene: TRBV19; CDR3 DNA: TGTGCCAGTAGTATAGAGGCCCGCCGCTCTGGGGCCAACGTCCTGACTTTC; CDR3 protein: CASSIEARRSGANVLTF
D gene: TRBD1; clone size: many; J gene: TRBJ1-5; V gene: TRBV6-1; CDR3 DNA: TGTGCCAGCAGTCAAGGGACAGGGGATCAGCCCCAGCATTTT; CDR3 protein: CASSQGTGDQPQHF
D gene: .; clone size: few; J gene: TRBJ1-2; V gene: TRBV12-3/TRBV12-4; CDR3 DNA: TGTGCCAGCAGTTTATGGGGGGGGGGCGCGGATGGCTACACCTTC; CDR3 protein: CASSLWGGGADGYTF